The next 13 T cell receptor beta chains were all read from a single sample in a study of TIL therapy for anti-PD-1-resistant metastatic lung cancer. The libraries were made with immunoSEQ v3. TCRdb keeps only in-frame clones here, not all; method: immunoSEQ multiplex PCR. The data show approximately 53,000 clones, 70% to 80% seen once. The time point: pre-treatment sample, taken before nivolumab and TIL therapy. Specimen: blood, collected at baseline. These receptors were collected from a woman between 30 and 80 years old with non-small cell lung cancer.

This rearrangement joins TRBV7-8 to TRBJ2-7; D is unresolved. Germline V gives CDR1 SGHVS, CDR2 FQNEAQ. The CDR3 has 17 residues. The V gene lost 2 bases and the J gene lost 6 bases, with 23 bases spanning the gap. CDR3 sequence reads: CASSLQTELVGLSEQYF. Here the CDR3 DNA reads TGTGCCAGCAGCTTACAAACGGAGTTAGTGGGCCTAAGCGAGCAGTACTTC.

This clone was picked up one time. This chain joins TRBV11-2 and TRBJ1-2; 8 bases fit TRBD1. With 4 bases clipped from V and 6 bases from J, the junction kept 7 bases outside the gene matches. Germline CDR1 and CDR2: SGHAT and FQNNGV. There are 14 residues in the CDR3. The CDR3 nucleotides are TGTGCCAGCAGCTCACCCAGGGGGCCGGATGGCTACACCTTC. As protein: CASSSPRGPDGYTF.

CDR3 DNA sequence: TGTGCCAGCAGCGCTGGGGGATCTGGAAACACCATATATTTT. It codes for CASSAGGSGNTIYF. This chain uses TRBV9 with TRBJ1-3; tentatively, D is TRBD1 (5 bases). This CDR3 region has 14 residues. Trimming took off 3 bases at V and 1 base at J, with 8 bases between the two ends. Germline CDR1 SGDLS, CDR2 YYNGEE.

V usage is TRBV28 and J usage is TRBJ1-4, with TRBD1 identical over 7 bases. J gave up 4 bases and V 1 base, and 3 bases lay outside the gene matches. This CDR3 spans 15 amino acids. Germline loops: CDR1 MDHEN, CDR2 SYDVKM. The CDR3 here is CASSLSGTVNEKLFF. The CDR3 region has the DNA TGTGCCAGCAGTTTATCCGGGACAGTTAATGAAAAACTGTTTTTT.

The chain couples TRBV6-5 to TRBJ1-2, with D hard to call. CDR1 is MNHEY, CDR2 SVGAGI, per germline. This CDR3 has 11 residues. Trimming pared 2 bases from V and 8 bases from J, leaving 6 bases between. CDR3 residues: CASSYKGGYTF. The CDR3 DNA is TGTGCCAGCAGTTACAAGGGCGGCTACACCTTC.

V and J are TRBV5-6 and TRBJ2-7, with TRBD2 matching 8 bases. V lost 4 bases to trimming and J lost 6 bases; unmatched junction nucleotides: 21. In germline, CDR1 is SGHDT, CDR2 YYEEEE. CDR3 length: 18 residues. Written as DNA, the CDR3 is TGTGCCAGCAGCCTCGGATTCACGCCGGGACTAGGGGCGGTCGAGCAGTACTTC. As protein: CASSLGFTPGLGAVEQYF.

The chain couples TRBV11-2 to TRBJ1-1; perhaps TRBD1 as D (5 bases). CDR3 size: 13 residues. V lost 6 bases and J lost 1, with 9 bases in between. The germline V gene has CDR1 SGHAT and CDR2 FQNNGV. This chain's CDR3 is CASSSGTNTEAFF. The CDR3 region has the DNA TGTGCCAGCAGTTCCGGGACGAACACTGAAGCTTTCTTT.

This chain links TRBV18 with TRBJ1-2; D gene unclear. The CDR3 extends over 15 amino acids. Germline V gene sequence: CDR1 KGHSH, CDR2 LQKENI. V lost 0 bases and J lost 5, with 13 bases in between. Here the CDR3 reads CASSPPGGDRYGYTF. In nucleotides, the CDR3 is TGTGCCAGCTCACCACCGGGCGGGGATAGGTATGGCTACACCTTC.

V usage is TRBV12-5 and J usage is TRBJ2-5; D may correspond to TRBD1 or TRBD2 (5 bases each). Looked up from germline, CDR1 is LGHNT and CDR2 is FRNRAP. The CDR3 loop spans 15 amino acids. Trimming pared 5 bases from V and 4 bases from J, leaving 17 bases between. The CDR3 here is CASGPPGPRRETQYF. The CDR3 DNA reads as TGTGCTAGTGGTCCTCCGGGACCCCGTCGAGAGACCCAGTACTTC. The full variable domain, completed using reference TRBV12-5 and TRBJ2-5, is DARVTQTPRHKVTEMGQEVTMRCQPILGHNTVFWYRQTMMQGLELLAYFRNRAPLDDSGMPKDRFSAEMPDATLATLKIQPSEPRDSAVYFCASGPPGPRRETQYFGPGTRLLVL.

The CDR3 sequence: CASSADRATGELFF. Written as DNA, the CDR3 is TGTGCCAGCAGTGCAGACAGGGCCACCGGGGAGCTGTTTTTT. The chain has TRBV7-7 and TRBJ2-2, with TRBD1 matching 7 bases. The CDR3 sequence is 14 residues long. From germline, CDR1 is SSHAT and CDR2 FNYEAQ (reference sequence). Trimming took 6 bases from V and 4 from J; bases not matched to a gene: 5. The whole variable domain, remainder taken from reference TRBV7-7 and TRBJ2-2, is GAGVSQSPRYKVTKRGQDVTLRCDPISSHATLYWYQQALGQGPEFLTYFNYEAQPDKSGLPSDRFSAERPEGSISTLTIQRTEQRDSAMYRCASSADRATGELFFGEGSRLTVL.

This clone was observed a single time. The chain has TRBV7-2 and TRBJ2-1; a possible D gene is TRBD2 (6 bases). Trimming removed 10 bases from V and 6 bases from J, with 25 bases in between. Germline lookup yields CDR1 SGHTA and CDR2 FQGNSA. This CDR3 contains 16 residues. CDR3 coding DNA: TGTGCCATTCTATCGGGGGACTCCAGAAATGTCAATGAGCAGTTCTTC. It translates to CAILSGDSRNVNEQFF.

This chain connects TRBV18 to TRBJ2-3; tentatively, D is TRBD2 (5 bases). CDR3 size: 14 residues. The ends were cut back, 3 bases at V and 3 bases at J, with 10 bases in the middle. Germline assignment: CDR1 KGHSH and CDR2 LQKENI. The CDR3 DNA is TGTGCCAGCTCACCCAGCGGCACAACAGATACGCAGTATTTT. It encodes CASSPSGTTDTQYF.

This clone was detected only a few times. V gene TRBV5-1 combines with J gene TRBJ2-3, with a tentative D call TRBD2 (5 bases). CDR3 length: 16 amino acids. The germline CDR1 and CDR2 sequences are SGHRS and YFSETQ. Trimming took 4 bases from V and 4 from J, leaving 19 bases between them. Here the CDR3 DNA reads TGCGCCAGCAGCCTAGCTTGGGGTGAGTCCTCAGATACGCAGTATTTT. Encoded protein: CASSLAWGESSDTQYF.